The T cell receptor beta chain described here comes from a study of Ad26.COV2.S vaccination and SARS-CoV-2 variants. Study-wide findings and caveats: Individuals receiving vaccine had higher spike-specific TCR breadth than placebo recipients did. In vaccinated individuals, spike-specific CD8+ and CD4+ T cell responses reportedly displayed substantial breadth. Overall T cell responses may have been underestimated by the analyses of TCR breadth and depth. Comparability of non-spike TCR breadth was observed across vaccine and placebo recipients.

The table lists this clone with a count of one. The target antigen is unknown. TCRdb keeps only in-frame clones here, not all; method: immunoSEQ multiplex PCR. This table has 150,000 to 200,000 clones, roughly 85% appearing once. The CDR3 sequence is 13 residues long. Germline V lookup: CDR1 KGHSH, CDR2 LQKENI. The V end lost 2 bases, the J end lost 4 bases, and 8 bases lay between the germline ends. The clonotype was recovered from a human donor who had recovered from COVID-19. The specimen was peripheral blood, collected after recovery from COVID-19. The chain employs TRBV18 and TRBJ1-1; D is uncertain. CDR3 loop: CASSPIGVTEAFF. CDR3 DNA: TGTGCCAGCTCACCAATAGGCGTCACTGAAGCTTTCTTT. The variable domain in full, with the rest retrieved from reference TRBV18 and TRBJ1-1, is NAGVMQNPRHLVRRRGQEARLRCSPMKGHSHVYWYRQLPEEGLKFMVYLQKENIIDESGMPKERFSAEFPKEGPSILRIQQVVRGDSAAYFCASSPIGVTEAFFGQGTRLTVV.